This record covers a single T cell receptor (beta chain). Its cognate antigen is unknown. The data were obtained in a study of a mutant IDH1 vaccine in newly diagnosed glioma. Indicated time point: week 35, safety follow-up. All doses held 300 ug of mutant IDH1 20-mer peptide, with topical imiquimod. Patients had eight vaccinations, in weeks 1, 3, 5, 7, 11, 15, 19 and 23. This table comes from immunoSEQ multiplex PCR, and its TCRdb copy is limited to in-frame clones, with some not included. The data show about 50,000 clones, around four fifths seen once. Study results and limitations: Apparently unrelated to pseudoprogression were changes in the top peripheral T cell clonotypes.

The CDR3 covers 15 residues. The ends lost 5 bases at V and 4 bases at J; junction bases unmatched: 10. Germline V gene lookup returns CDR1 SGHRS and CDR2 YFSETQ. Here the sequenced sample was PBMCs, taken from a glioma patient whose treatment included an IDH1 peptide vaccine. The source of this sequence is a woman between 18 and 30 years old with glioma. The rearrangement links TRBV5-1 to TRBJ2-7, with TRBD1 matching over 9 bases. The CDR3, as DNA: TGCGCCAGCAGGATTGGAGGGACAGGGACTTACGAGCAGTACTTC. Protein product: CASRIGGTGTYEQYF.